The following is a TCR beta chain sequence with its context. The sample is drawn from a study of blood T cell repertoires in COVID-19. CDR1 is SGHVS and CDR2 is FQNEAQ in the germline V gene. The trim removed 4 bases at V and 0 bases at J, leaving 9 bases unmatched. This CDR3 is built from 17 residues. Produced via immunoSEQ multiplex PCR; TCRdb's table is partial and in-frame only. This sample has roughly 320,000 clones, with around 87% found just once. This TCR was sampled from a man between 65 and 85 years old with acute or convalescent COVID-19. Specimen: peripheral blood. J is TRBJ2-4 and V is TRBV7-8, with 7 bases matching TRBD2. CDR3 region: CASSSGGSSRAKNIQYF. CDR3 in DNA: TGTGCCAGCAGCTCAGGCGGGAGTAGTCGAGCCAAAAACATTCAGTACTTC.